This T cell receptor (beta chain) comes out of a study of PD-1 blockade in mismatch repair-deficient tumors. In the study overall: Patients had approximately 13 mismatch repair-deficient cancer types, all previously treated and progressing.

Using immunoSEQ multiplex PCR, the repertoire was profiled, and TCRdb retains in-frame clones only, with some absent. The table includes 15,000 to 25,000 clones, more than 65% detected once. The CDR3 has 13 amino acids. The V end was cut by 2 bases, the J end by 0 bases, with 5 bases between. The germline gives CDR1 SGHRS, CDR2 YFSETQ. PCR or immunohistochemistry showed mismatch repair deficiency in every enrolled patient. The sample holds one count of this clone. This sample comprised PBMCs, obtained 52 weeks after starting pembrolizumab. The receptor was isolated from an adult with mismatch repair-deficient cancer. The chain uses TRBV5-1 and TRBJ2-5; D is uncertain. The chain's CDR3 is CASSFRYQETQYF. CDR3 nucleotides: TGCGCCAGCAGCTTCCGGTACCAAGAGACCCAGTACTTC.